The present entry profiles one T cell receptor beta chain with its context. Its antigen is as yet unknown. This sample was taken from a study of response to subunit inactivated influenza vaccine. Study-level results: Each seasonal flu vaccination may recruit only limited new T cells, authors suggested.

One entry per CDR3 protein results from TCRdb running MiXCR on the RT-PCR reads. The sample includes 530,000 or so distinct CDR3 sequences, 13% to 15% of them seen just once. The CDR3 length is 14 residues. The germline V and J ends were trimmed by 5 bases and 8 bases, with 18 bases remaining between them. From germline, CDR1 is SEHNR and CDR2 FQNEAQ (reference sequence). Sequenced here: PBMCs from blood, sampled 11 to 12 days after vaccination. This chain links TRBV7-9 with TRBJ1-2, with D hard to call. The TCR was taken from a man aged 45-65 years who received an inactivated influenza vaccine. CDR3 residues: CASSASEFPGGYTF. The CDR3 bases are TGTGCCAGCAGCGCGTCAGAGTTTCCGGGCGGCTACACCTTC. The complete variable domain, with remaining parts taken from reference TRBV7-9 and TRBJ1-2, reads DTGVSQNPRHKITKRGQNVTFRCDPISEHNRLYWYRQTLGQGPEFLTYFQNEAQLEKSRLLSDRFSAERPKGSFSTLEIQRTEQGDSAMYLCASSASEFPGGYTFGSGTRLTVV.